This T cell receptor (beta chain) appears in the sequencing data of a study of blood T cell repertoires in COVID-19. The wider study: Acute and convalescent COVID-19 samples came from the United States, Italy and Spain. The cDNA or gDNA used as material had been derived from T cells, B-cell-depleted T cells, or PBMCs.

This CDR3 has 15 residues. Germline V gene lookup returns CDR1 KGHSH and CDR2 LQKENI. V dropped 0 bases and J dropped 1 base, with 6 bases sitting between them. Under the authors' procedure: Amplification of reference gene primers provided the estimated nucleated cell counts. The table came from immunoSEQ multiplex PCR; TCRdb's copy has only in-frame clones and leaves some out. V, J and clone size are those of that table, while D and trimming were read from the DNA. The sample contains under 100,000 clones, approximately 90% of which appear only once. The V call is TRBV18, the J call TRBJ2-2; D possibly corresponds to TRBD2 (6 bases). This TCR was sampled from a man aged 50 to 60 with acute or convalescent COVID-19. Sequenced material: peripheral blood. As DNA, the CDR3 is TGTGCCAGCTCACCACCTAGCGGGAACACCGGGGAGCTGTTTTTT. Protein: CASSPPSGNTGELFF. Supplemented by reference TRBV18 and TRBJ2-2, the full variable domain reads NAGVMQNPRHLVRRRGQEARLRCSPMKGHSHVYWYRQLPEEGLKFMVYLQKENIIDESGMPKERFSAEFPKEGPSILRIQQVVRGDSAAYFCASSPPSGNTGELFFGEGSRLTVL.